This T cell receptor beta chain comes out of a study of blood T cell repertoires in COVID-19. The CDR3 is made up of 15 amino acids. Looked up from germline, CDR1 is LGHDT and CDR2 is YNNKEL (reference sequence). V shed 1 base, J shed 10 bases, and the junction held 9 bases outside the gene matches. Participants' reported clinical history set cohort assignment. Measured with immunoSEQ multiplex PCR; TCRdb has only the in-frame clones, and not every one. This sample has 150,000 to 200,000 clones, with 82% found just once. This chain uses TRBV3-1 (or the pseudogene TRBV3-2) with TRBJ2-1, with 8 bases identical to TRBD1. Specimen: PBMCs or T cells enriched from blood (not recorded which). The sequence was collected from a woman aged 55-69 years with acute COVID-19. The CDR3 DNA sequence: TGTGCCAGCAGCCAAGGGACAGGGACCCCCGGGGAGCAGTTCTTC. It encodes CASSQGTGTPGEQFF.